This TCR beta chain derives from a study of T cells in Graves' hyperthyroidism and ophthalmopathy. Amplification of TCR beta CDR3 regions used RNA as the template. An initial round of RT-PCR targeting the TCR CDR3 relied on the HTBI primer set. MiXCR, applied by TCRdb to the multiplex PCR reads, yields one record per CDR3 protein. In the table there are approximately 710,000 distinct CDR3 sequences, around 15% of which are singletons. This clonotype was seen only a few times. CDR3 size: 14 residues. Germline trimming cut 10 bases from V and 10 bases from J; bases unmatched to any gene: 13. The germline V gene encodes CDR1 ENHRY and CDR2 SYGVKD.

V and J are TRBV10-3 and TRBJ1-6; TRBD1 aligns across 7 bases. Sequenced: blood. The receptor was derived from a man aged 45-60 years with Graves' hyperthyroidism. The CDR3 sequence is CATKKGTQGSPLHF. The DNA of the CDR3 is TGTGCCACGAAAAAGGGGACACAGGGGTCACCCCTCCACTTT.